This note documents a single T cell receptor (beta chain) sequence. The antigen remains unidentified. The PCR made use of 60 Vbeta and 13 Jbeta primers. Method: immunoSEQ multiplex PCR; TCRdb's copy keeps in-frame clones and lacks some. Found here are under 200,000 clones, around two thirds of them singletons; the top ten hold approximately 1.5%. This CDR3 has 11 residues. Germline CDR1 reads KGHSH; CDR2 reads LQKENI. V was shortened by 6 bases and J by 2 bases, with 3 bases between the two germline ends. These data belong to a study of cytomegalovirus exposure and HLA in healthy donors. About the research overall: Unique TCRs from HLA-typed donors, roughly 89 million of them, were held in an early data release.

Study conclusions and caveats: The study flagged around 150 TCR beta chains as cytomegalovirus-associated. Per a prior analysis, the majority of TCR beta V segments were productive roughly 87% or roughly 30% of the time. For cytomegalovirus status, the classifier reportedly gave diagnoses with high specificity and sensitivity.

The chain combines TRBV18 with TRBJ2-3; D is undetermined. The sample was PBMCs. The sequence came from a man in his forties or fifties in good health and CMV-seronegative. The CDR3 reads CASSLTDTQYF. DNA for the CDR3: TGTGCCAGCTCTCTCACAGATACGCAGTATTTT. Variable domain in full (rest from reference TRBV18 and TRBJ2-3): NAGVMQNPRHLVRRRGQEARLRCSPMKGHSHVYWYRQLPEEGLKFMVYLQKENIIDESGMPKERFSAEFPKEGPSILRIQQVVRGDSAAYFCASSLTDTQYFGPGTRLTVL.